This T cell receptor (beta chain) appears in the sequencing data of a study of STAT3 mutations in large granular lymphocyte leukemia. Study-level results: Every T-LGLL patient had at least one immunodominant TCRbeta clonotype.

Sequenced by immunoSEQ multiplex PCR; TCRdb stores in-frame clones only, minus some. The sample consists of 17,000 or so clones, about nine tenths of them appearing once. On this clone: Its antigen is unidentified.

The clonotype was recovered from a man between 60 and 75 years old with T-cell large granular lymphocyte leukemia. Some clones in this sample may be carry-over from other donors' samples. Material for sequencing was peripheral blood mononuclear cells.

Here the CDR3 reads CASSTGLAGGETQYF. CDR3 DNA: TGTGCCAGTAGCACTGGACTAGCGGGAGGGGAGACCCAGTACTTC. V and J are TRBV19 and TRBJ2-5; 15 bases fit TRBD2. Germline-derived CDR1 and CDR2 are LNHDA and SQIVND (reference sequence). This CDR3 has 15 residues. J was trimmed by 5 bases and V by 6 bases; bases with no gene match: 4.